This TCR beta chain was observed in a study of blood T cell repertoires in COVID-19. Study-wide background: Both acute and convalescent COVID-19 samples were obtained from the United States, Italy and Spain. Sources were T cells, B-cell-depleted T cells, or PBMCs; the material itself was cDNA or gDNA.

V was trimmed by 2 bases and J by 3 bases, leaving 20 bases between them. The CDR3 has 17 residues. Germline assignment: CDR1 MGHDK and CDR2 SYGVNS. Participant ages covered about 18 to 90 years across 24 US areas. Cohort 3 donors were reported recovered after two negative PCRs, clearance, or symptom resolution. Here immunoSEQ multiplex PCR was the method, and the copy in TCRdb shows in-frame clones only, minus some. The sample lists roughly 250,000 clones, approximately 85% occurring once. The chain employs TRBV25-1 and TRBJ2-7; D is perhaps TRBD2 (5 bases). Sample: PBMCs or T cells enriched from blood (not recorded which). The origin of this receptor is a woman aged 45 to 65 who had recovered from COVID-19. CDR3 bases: TGTGCCAGCAGTGAAAAAGGGCTACTCGGGGAAATCTACGAGCAGTACTTC. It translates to CASSEKGLLGEIYEQYF.